A single sample is the source of the 29 T cell receptor beta chains below, sequenced in a study of T cells after yellow fever vaccination. TCRdb redid the calling of the 5' RACE reads with MiXCR, one entry per CDR3 protein. The sample contains 120,000 or so distinct CDR3 sequences, roughly 10% of which appear only once. The specimen comprised CD8+ T cells sorted from PBMCs, sampled on the day of the yellow fever booster vaccination. These receptors were taken from a man between 18 and 29 years old who received the YFV17D yellow fever vaccine.

The J gene is TRBJ2-3, the V gene TRBV12-3 or TRBV12-4; the D gene is possibly TRBD2 (7 bases). V lost 4 bases and J lost 5, with 19 bases in between. The CDR3 totals 16 residues. Here the CDR3 reads CASSWGMGGPRDTQYF. The CDR3 DNA follows: TGTGCCAGCAGTTGGGGGATGGGGGGGCCTCGAGATACGCAGTATTTT.

This clonotype has a count of ten or more. The V and J genes are TRBV14 and TRBJ2-7; 9 nucleotides match TRBD1. Germline CDR1 SGHDN, CDR2 FVKESK. J lost 1 base, V lost 0 bases, and 7 bases had no gene match. CDR3 length: 17 residues. The CDR3 sequence is CASSQEPGQGSSYEQYF. The CDR3 DNA reads as TGTGCCAGCAGCCAAGAACCGGGACAGGGATCATCCTACGAGCAGTACTTC. The complete variable domain, with remaining parts taken from reference TRBV14 and TRBJ2-7, reads EAGVTQFPSHSVIEKGQTVTLRCDPISGHDNLYWYRRVMGKEIKFLLHFVKESKQDESGMPNNRFLAERTGGTYSTLKVQPAELEDSGVYFCASSQEPGQGSSYEQYFGPGTRLTVT.

A few counts support this clonotype. V gene TRBV27 combines with J gene TRBJ2-5; 9 nucleotides align to TRBD2. The CDR3 covers 15 residues. From germline, CDR1 is MNHEY and CDR2 SMNVEV (reference sequence). J was trimmed by 9 bases and V by 7 bases; bases with no gene match: 15. The CDR3 here is CASTGRASGAGPQYF. The CDR3 DNA reads TGTGCCAGCACCGGTCGGGCTAGCGGGGCTGGGCCCCAGTACTTC.

The chain has TRBV5-4 and TRBJ1-2, with 8 bases aligning to TRBD1. V was clipped by 3 bases and J by 3 bases; unmatched bases: 7. Germline-derived CDR1 and CDR2 are SGHNT and YYREEE (reference sequence). The CDR3 contains 15 residues. This CDR3 reads CASSWGDRPYYGYTF. The CDR3 nucleotides read TGTGCCAGCAGCTGGGGGGACAGGCCCTACTATGGCTACACCTTC.

V gene TRBV7-9 combines with J gene TRBJ1-1; possible D gene TRBD1, 6 bases. This CDR3 is 14 amino acids long. CDR1 and CDR2 from the germline V gene are SEHNR and FQNEAQ (reference sequence). V lost 5 bases to trimming and J lost 6 bases, with 16 bases between them. The CDR3 region has the DNA TGTGCCAGCAGCCCCCCTACAGGGTTCCCTGAAGCTTTCTTT. Protein product: CASSPPTGFPEAFF.

The V call is TRBV27, the J call TRBJ2-1; D gene uncertain. The CDR3 length is 15 residues. Germline assignment: CDR1 MNHEY and CDR2 SMNVEV (reference sequence). Deletions cut 7 bases from V and 4 bases from J, with 17 bases between. The CDR3 nucleotides are TGTGCCAGCACCCCATTAGGCAAGAGGTACAATGAGCAGTTCTTC. Translating gives CASTPLGKRYNEQFF.

There are many counts of this clonotype. V is TRBV7-2 and J is TRBJ2-1; no definite D call. CDR3 length: 16 residues. V dropped 0 bases and J dropped 0 bases, with 9 bases sitting between them. Germline CDR1 is SGHTA and CDR2 is FQGNSA. CDR3 sequence reads: CASSLAVVSSYNEQFF. The CDR3, as DNA: TGTGCCAGCAGCTTAGCGGTGGTTAGCTCCTACAATGAGCAGTTCTTC. Full variable domain (remainder filled in from reference TRBV7-2 and TRBJ2-1): GAGVSQSPSNKVTEKGKDVELRCDPISGHTALYWYRQSLGQGLEFLIYFQGNSAPDKSGLPSDRFSAERTGGSVSTLTIQRTQQEDSAVYLCASSLAVVSSYNEQFFGPGTRLTVL.

The chain couples TRBV4-1 to TRBJ2-5; 8 nucleotides align to TRBD1. Trimming at V came to 0 bases and at J to 2 bases, leaving 8 bases not matched to a gene. Looked up from germline, CDR1 is MGHRA and CDR2 is YSYEKL. There are 17 residues in the CDR3. The CDR3 DNA reads as TGCGCCAGCAGCCAAGACGCCCGGACAGGGAGACAAGAGACCCAGTACTTC. This codes for CASSQDARTGRQETQYF.

V and J are TRBV7-9 and TRBJ2-2; tentatively, D is TRBD1 (5 bases). This CDR3 contains 16 residues. Trimming shortened V by 2 bases and J by 0 bases, and 10 bases separated the two germline ends. Germline V lookup: CDR1 SEHNR, CDR2 FQNEAQ (reference sequence). The chain's CDR3 is CASSLPDRANTGELFF. In DNA, the CDR3 is TGTGCCAGCAGCTTACCTGACAGAGCGAACACCGGGGAGCTGTTTTTT.

The V call is TRBV12-3 or TRBV12-4, the J call TRBJ2-2, with TRBD2 matching over 7 bases. The CDR3 has 15 residues. Trimming at V came to 4 bases and at J to 0 bases, leaving 2 bases not matched to a gene. The CDR3, as DNA: TGTGCCAGCAGTTCGGGGGGACCGAACACCGGGGAGCTGTTTTTT. It codes for CASSSGGPNTGELFF.

This clonotype was found a few times. CDR3 amino acids: CASSPEGAYNEQFF. In DNA, the CDR3 is TGTGCCAGCAGTCCTGAGGGGGCCTACAATGAGCAGTTCTTC. This chain links TRBV27 with TRBJ2-1, with a tentative D call TRBD1 (6 bases). The germline CDR1 and CDR2 sequences are MNHEY and SMNVEV (reference sequence). This CDR3 has 14 residues. V was pared by 5 bases and J by 2 bases, with 10 bases between.

This clonotype was detected a few times. The chain has TRBV6-5 and TRBJ2-2, with 8 nucleotides matching TRBD1. V was clipped by 2 bases and J by 2 bases; unmatched bases: 1. Germline-derived CDR1 and CDR2 are MNHEY and SVGAGI. The CDR3 has 15 residues. The CDR3 protein is CASSYTGGNTGELFF. The CDR3 DNA reads as TGTGCCAGCAGTTACACAGGGGGAAACACCGGGGAGCTGTTTTTT.

V gene TRBV24-1 combines with J gene TRBJ2-7; D may be TRBD1 (6 bases). Germline V gene data show CDR1 as KGHDR and CDR2 as SFDVKD. CDR3 size: 14 residues. The V and J ends lost 2 bases and 2 bases respectively, with 9 bases between them. CDR3 in DNA: TGTGCCACCAGTGATTACAGGGCCACCTACGAGCAGTACTTC. Translating it yields CATSDYRATYEQYF.

This clonotype was counted only a few times. The J gene is TRBJ2-1, the V gene TRBV4-1; 10 positions match TRBD1. The junction had 3 bases not matched to a gene; V was cut back by 4 bases and J by 3 bases. The CDR3 spans 15 residues. Germline CDR1 reads MGHRA; CDR2 reads YSYEKL. The CDR3 bases are TGCGCCAGCAGCCCGGACAGGGGGAACTACAATGAGCAGTTCTTC. Its protein product is CASSPDRGNYNEQFF.

This clonotype has only a few counts. This chain joins TRBV6-2 or TRBV6-3 and TRBJ2-1; D unresolved. There are 14 residues in the CDR3. V lost 3 bases, J lost 2 bases, and 8 bases lay in between. Looked up from germline, CDR1 is MNHEY and CDR2 is SVGEGT. The CDR3 here is CASSYSFPYNEQFF. Written as DNA, the CDR3 is TGTGCCAGCAGTTATTCCTTCCCCTACAATGAGCAGTTCTTC.

Many counts were recorded for this clonotype. The V gene is TRBV5-1, the J gene TRBJ2-7; D possibly corresponds to TRBD1 (6 bases). Germline assignment: CDR1 SGHRS and CDR2 YFSETQ. Trimming shortened V by 3 bases and J by 3 bases, and 10 bases separated the two germline ends. CDR3 size: 13 residues. CDR3 region: CASSYGDNYEQYF. DNA of the CDR3: TGCGCCAGCAGCTACGGGGACAACTACGAGCAGTACTTC.

In its sample, this clonotype was seen a few times. CDR3: CASSSMGPTGELFF. The CDR3 region has the DNA TGTGCCAGCAGCTCGATGGGCCCGACCGGGGAGCTGTTTTTT. V usage is TRBV7-2 and J usage is TRBJ2-2; D remains unclear. The CDR3 consists of 14 residues. Germline CDR1 is SGHTA and CDR2 is FQGNSA. The V end lost 4 bases, the J end lost 5 bases, and 11 bases lay between the germline ends. Supplemented by reference TRBV7-2 and TRBJ2-2, the full variable domain reads GAGVSQSPSNKVTEKGKDVELRCDPISGHTALYWYRQSLGQGLEFLIYFQGNSAPDKSGLPSDRFSAERTGGSVSTLTIQRTQQEDSAVYLCASSSMGPTGELFFGEGSRLTVL.

The CDR3 here is CASSVDGRSTDTQYF. CDR3 coding DNA: TGTGCCAGCAGCGTAGACGGACGCAGCACAGATACGCAGTATTTT. The V call is TRBV9, the J call TRBJ2-3; no clear D gene. Germline lookup yields CDR1 SGDLS and CDR2 YYNGEE. CDR3 length: 15 amino acids. Trimming took off 0 bases at V and 0 bases at J, with 8 bases between the two ends.

The CDR3 here is CASRTTVTDTQYF. CDR3 in DNA: TGTGCCAGCAGGACGACAGTCACAGATACGCAGTATTTT. The chain carries TRBV27 and TRBJ2-3, with D tentatively TRBD1 (5 bases). The V and J ends lost 6 bases and 2 bases respectively, with 9 bases between them. Germline lookup yields CDR1 MNHEY and CDR2 SMNVEV (reference sequence). The CDR3 spans 13 residues.

This clonotype was counted only a few times. The V gene is TRBV7-9, the J gene TRBJ2-4; the match to TRBD1 covers 8 bases. The CDR3 covers 13 residues. The germline CDR1 and CDR2 sequences are SEHNR and FQNEAQ (reference sequence). Losses at the gene ends were 6 bases for V and 9 bases for J; bases not matched to a gene: 7. The CDR3 spells CASSPQGAIIQYF. CDR3 nucleotides: TGTGCCAGCAGTCCCCAGGGGGCGATCATTCAGTACTTC.

This clonotype was detected a few times. The chain couples TRBV20-1 to TRBJ2-5; a possible D gene is TRBD1 (6 bases). The CDR3 contains 14 residues. In germline, CDR1 is DFQATT, CDR2 SNEGSKA (reference sequence). V dropped 5 bases and J dropped 0 bases, with 13 bases sitting between them. The CDR3 here is CSAEGDQYQETQYF. CDR3 nucleotides: TGCAGTGCTGAGGGGGACCAGTACCAAGAGACCCAGTACTTC.

This chain joins TRBV7-3 and TRBJ2-3, with D possibly TRBD1 on 6 matching bases. The CDR3 length is 17 residues. V lost 2 bases and J lost 4, with 19 bases in between. Per germline, CDR1 SGHTA and CDR2 FQGTGA. The CDR3 loop reads CASSLFPFRGPPDTQYF. The CDR3 bases are TGTGCCAGCAGCTTATTCCCTTTCAGGGGCCCCCCAGATACGCAGTATTTT. The full variable domain, rest sourced from reference TRBV7-3 and TRBJ2-3, is GAGVSQTPSNKVTEKGKYVELRCDPISGHTALYWYRQSLGQGPEFLIYFQGTGAADDSGLPNDRFFAVRPEGSVSTLKIQRTERGDSAVYLCASSLFPFRGPPDTQYFGPGTRLTVL.

This clonotype was observed a handful of times. The chain carries TRBV5-1 and TRBJ1-2; D is perhaps TRBD1 (6 bases). Germline CDR1 reads SGHRS; CDR2 reads YFSETQ. This CDR3 region has 16 residues. V was trimmed by 5 bases and J by 7 bases, leaving 24 bases between them. The CDR3 is CASRTARGTPDLGYTF. CDR3 coding DNA: TGCGCCAGCAGAACTGCTCGGGGGACACCGGACCTTGGCTACACCTTC. The complete variable domain, with remaining parts taken from reference TRBV5-1 and TRBJ1-2, reads KAGVTQTPRYLIKTRGQQVTLSCSPISGHRSVSWYQQTPGQGLQFLFEYFSETQRNKGNFPGRFSGRQFSNSRSEMNVSTLELGDSALYLCASRTARGTPDLGYTFGSGTRLTVV.

There are a few counts of this clonotype. This sequence joins TRBV20-1 and TRBJ2-1, with D tentatively TRBD1 or TRBD2 (5 bases each). Germline CDR1 and CDR2: DFQATT and SNEGSKA (reference sequence). The V and J ends lost 5 bases and 5 bases respectively, with 13 bases between them. CDR3 length equals 13 residues. Here the CDR3 DNA reads TGCAGTGCTCAAACCGGGACGGACAATGAGCAGTTCTTC. This codes for CSAQTGTDNEQFF.

The chain links TRBV4-3 to TRBJ2-1; D is perhaps TRBD1 (6 bases). The CDR3 is made up of 14 amino acids. Per the germline V gene, CDR1 is LGHNA and CDR2 is YSLEER. The V end lost 3 bases, the J end lost 6 bases, and 12 bases lay between the germline ends. CDR3 sequence (DNA): TGCGCCAGCAGCCATCGTCAGGGGTCCAATGAGCAGTTCTTC. Amino acids: CASSHRQGSNEQFF.

This clonotype turned up a few times. The chain employs TRBV7-9 and TRBJ2-1; 8 nucleotides agree with TRBD1. The CDR3 contains 16 residues. Germline values: CDR1 SEHNR, CDR2 FQNEAQ (reference sequence). Unmatched junction bases numbered 10, after V lost 1 base and J lost 8 bases. CDR3 coding DNA: TGTGCCAGCAGCTTAGTGGGGACAGGTCCTGGCGATGAGCAGTTCTTC. Translating gives CASSLVGTGPGDEQFF.

This clonotype was picked up a small number of times. The chain has TRBV29-1 and TRBJ1-2, with a tentative D call TRBD1 (5 bases). Trimming stripped 6 bases from V and 3 bases from J, with 14 bases between. Germline values: CDR1 SQVTM, CDR2 ANQGSEA. The CDR3 is 13 residues long. CDR3 DNA sequence: TGCAGCGTCTCCCAGATGGGGGACTATGGCTACACCTTC. Translating gives CSVSQMGDYGYTF.

This clonotype was seen a handful of times. The chain uses TRBV12-3 or TRBV12-4 and TRBJ2-5, with a tentative D call TRBD1 (5 bases). Trimming removed 7 bases from V and 2 bases from J, with 11 bases in between. The CDR3 runs to 13 residues. DNA for the CDR3: TGTGCCAGCACTAGGACAAGGCAAGAGACCCAGTACTTC. This translates into CASTRTRQETQYF.

In DNA form, the CDR3 reads TGTGCCAGCAGCCAAGATTTAGGACAGCTCACCTATGGCTACACCTTC. It yields the protein CASSQDLGQLTYGYTF. V and J are TRBV3-1 and TRBJ1-2; D is possibly TRBD1 (6 bases). CDR1 is LGHDT, CDR2 YNNKEL, per germline (reference sequence). Trimming removed 0 bases from V and 4 bases from J, with 15 bases in between. The CDR3 covers 16 residues.